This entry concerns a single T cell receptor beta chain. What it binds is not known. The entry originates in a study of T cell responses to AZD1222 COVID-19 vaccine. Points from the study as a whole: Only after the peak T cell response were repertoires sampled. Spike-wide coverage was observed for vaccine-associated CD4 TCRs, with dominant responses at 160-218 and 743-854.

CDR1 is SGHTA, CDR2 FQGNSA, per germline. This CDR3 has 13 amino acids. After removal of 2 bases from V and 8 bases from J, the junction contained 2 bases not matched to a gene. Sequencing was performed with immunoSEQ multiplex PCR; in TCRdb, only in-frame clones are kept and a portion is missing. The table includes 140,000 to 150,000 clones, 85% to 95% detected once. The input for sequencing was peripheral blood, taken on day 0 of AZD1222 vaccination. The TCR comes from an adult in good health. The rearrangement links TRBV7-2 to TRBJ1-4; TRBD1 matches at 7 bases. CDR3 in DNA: TGTGCCAGCAGCTTAAGACAGGGAGAAAAACTGTTTTTT. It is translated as CASSLRQGEKLFF.